This T cell receptor (beta chain) is from a study of cytomegalovirus exposure and HLA in healthy donors. The PCR employed 60 Vbeta primers together with 13 Jbeta primers. The data were produced by immunoSEQ multiplex PCR, yet TCRdb's version contains in-frame clones alone and is incomplete. The table has over 200,000 clones, 70% to 80% seen once. The CDR3 spans 15 residues. CDR1 is SEHNR, CDR2 FQNEAQ, per germline (reference sequence). V was pared by 0 bases and J by 8 bases, with 16 bases between. Sequencing was carried out using PBMCs. This TCR was sampled from a woman aged 60-75 years in good health and CMV-seropositive. J is TRBJ1-2 and V is TRBV7-9, with D maybe TRBD1 (6 bases). CDR3 sequence (DNA): TGTGCCAGCAGCTTAGCAGGGCCAGTCAGGGGAGGCTACACCTTC. This translates into CASSLAGPVRGGYTF. Together with reference TRBV7-9 and TRBJ1-2, the CDR3 gives the full variable domain: DTGVSQNPRHKITKRGQNVTFRCDPISEHNRLYWYRQTLGQGPEFLTYFQNEAQLEKSRLLSDRFSAERPKGSFSTLEIQRTEQGDSAMYLCASSLAGPVRGGYTFGSGTRLTVV.